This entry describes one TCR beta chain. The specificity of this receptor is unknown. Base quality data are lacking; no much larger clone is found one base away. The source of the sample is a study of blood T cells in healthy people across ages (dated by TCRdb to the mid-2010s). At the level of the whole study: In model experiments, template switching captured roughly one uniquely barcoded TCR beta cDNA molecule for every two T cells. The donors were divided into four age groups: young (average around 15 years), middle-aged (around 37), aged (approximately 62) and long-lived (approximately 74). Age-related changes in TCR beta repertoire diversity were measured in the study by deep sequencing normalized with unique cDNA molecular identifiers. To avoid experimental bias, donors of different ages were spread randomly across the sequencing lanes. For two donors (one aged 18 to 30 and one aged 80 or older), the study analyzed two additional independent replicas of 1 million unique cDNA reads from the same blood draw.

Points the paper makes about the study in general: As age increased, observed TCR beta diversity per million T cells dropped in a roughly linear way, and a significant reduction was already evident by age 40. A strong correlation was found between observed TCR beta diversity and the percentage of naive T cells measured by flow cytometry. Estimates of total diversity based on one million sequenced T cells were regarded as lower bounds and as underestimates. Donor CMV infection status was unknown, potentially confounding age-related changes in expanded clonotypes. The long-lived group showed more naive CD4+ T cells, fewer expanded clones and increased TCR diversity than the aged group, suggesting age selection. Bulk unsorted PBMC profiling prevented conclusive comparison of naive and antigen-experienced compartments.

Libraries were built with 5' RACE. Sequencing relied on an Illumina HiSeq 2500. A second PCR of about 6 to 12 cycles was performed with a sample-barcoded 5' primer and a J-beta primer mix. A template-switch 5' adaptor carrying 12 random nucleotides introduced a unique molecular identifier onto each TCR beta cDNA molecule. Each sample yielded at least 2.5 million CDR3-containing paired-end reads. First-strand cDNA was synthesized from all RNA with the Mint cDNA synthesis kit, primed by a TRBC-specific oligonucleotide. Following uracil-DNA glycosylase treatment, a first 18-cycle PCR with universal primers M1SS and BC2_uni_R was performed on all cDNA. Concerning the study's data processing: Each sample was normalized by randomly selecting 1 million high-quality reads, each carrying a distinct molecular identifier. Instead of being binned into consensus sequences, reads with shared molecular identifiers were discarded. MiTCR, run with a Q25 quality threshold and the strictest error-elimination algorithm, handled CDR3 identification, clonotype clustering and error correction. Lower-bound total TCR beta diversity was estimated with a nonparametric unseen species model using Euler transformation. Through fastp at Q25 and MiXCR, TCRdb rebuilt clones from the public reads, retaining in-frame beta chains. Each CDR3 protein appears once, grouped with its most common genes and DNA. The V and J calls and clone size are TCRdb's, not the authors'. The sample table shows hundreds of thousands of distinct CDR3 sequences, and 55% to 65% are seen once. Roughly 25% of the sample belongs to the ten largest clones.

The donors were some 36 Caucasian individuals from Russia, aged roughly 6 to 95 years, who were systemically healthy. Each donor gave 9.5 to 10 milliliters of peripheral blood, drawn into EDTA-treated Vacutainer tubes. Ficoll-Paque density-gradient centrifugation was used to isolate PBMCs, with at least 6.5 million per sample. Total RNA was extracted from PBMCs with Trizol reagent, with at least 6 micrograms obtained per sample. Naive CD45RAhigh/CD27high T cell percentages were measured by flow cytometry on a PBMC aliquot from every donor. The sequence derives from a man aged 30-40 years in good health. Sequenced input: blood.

The CDR3 protein is CASSFRDDVSETQYF. The DNA is as follows: TGTGCCAGCAGTTTCCGGGACGATGTGTCAGAGACCCAGTACTTC. The chain was built from TRBV12-3 or TRBV12-4 and TRBJ2-5; the D element could tentatively be TRBD1 or TRBD2, as 5 bases agree for each. Trimming takes 3 bases from V and 4 bases from J, and the germline ends sit 15 bases apart. From the cysteine through the phenylalanine, the CDR3 covers 15 amino acids. Left in the record is the CDR3 DNA by itself, 45 bases read in frame from the first base.